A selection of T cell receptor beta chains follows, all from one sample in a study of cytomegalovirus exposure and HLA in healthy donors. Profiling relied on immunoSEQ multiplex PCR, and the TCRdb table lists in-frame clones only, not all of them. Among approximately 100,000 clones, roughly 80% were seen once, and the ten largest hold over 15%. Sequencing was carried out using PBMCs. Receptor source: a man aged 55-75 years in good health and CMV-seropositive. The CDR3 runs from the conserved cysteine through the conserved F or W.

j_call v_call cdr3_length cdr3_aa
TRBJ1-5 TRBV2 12 CASSTIRQSQHF
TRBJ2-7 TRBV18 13 CASSSTGGHEQYF
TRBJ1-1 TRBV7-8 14 CASSLVGGSTEAFF
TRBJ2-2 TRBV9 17 CASSVRGGGTRTGELFF
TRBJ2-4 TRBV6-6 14 CASTRTSFRNIQYF
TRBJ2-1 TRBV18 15 CASSPPQSSYNEQFF
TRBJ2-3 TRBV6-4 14 CASSYGGDTDTQYF
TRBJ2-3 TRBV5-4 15 CASSLAGGLLDTQYF
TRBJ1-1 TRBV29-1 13 CSVALGTGVEAFF
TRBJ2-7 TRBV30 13 CAWSMGGSYEQYF
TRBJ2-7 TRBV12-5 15 CASGLGGTGVYEQYF
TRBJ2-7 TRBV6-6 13 CASSYGRGYEQYF
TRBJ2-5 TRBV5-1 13 CASSLGGVETQYF
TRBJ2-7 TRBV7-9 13 CAVVSGNSYEQYF
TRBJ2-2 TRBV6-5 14 CASRGSGYTGELFF
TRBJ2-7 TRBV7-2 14 CASSVDRASYEQYF
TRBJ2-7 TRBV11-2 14 CASSLGAGSYEQYF
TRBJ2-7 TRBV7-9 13 CASSLEGIDEQYF
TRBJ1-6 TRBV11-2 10 CASSLDGTAF
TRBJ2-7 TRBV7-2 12 CASSSTSSEQYF
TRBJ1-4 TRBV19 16 CASRRQTPATNEKLFF
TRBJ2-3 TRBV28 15 CASSTGLAGTDTQYF
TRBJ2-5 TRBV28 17 CASRPLAGVPQGETQYF
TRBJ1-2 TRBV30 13 CAWKARGLDGYTF
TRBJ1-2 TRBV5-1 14 CASSGTGEWNGYTF
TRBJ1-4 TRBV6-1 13 CASSDRQNEKLFF
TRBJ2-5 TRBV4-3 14 CASSQDLNQETQYF
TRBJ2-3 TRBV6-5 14 CASSLGSGADTQYF
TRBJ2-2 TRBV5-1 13 CASSLVITGELFF
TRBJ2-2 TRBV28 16 CASSEAPLMNTGELFF
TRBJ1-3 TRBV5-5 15 CASSRDRGDGNTIYF
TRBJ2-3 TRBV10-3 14 CAISPGGSTDTQYF
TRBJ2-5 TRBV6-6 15 CASSPIAGGQETQYF
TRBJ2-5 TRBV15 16 CATSRDWEGPQETQYF
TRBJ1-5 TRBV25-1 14 CARGTGGDNQPQHF
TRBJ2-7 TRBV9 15 CASSVGDRAAYEQYF
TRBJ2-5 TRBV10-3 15 CAISPSGTEQETQYF
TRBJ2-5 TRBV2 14 CASSRSDSQETQYF
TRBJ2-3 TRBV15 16 CATSSGLGRAESSQYF
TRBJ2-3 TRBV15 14 CATSQGISTDTQYF
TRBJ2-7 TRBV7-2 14 CASSITGGIYEQYF
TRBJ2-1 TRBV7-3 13 CASSVIAGSEQFF
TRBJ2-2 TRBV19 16 CASRAPGGRVSGELFF
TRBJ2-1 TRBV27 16 CASRLTPGGQRYEQFF
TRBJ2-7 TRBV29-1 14 CSVVGTGVSYEQYF
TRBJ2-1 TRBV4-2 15 CASSLTRTVPGEQFF
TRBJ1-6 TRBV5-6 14 CASSPTGLPGALHF
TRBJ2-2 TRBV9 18 CASSVGLAGGPHTGELFF
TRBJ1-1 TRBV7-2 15 CASSLEAGGNTEAFF
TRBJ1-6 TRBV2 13 CASSVGVNSPLHF
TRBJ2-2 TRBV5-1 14 CASRPSGGTGELFF
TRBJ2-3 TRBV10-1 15 CASSESRGHTDTQYF
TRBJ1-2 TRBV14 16 CASSHPTGGTNYGYTF
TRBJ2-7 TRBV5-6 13 CASSLQGSYEQYF
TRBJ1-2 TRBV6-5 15 CASTYLGGSNYGYTF